This T cell receptor beta chain was obtained from a study of blood T cell repertoires in COVID-19. Across the whole study: Material from acute and convalescent COVID-19 was sourced from the United States, Italy and Spain. The analysed material was cDNA or gDNA that came from T cells, B-cell-depleted T cells, or PBMCs.

In the original processing: Researchers report that nucleated cell counts were estimated from reference gene primer amplification. The method was immunoSEQ multiplex PCR; TCRdb's version includes in-frame clones alone and lacks a portion of them. That table gives V, J and clone size, and the DNA gave D and trimming. Of approximately 35,000 clones listed, about four fifths are singletons. The V gene's germline CDR1 is SGHTA and CDR2 FQGNSA. The CDR3 contains 15 residues. V lost 4 bases to trimming and J lost 9 bases, with 22 bases between them. This rearrangement joins TRBV7-2 to TRBJ2-7, with D perhaps TRBD1 (6 bases). Sequencing input: peripheral blood. The sequence derives from a man at least 80 years old with acute or convalescent COVID-19. CDR3 DNA: TGTGCCAGCAGCTCGCGGACAGCTGGCCTAGCAGGGCAGTACTTC. Residues: CASSSRTAGLAGQYF.